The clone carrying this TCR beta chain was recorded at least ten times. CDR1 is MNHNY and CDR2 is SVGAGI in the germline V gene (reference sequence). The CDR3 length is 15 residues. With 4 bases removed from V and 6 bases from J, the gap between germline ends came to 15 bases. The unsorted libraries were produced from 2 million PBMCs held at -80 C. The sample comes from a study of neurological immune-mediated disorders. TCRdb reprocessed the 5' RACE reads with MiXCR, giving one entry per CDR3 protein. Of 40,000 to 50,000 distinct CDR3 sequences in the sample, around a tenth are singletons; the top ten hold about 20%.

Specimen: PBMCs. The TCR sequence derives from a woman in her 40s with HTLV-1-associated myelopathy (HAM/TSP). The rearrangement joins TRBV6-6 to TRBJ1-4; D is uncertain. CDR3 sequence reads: CASSSVGGRDEKLFF. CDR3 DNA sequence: TGTGCCAGCAGTTCCGTAGGAGGGCGGGATGAAAAACTGTTTTTT.